The present entry profiles one T cell receptor beta chain with its context. Either two negative PCRs, clearance, or symptom resolution qualified Cohort 3 donors as recovered. This sample stems from a study of blood T cell repertoires in COVID-19. The CDR3 runs 15 residues. CDR1 and CDR2 (germline): SGDLS, YYNGEE. Trimming removed 0 bases at V and 4 bases at J, with 11 bases between. Per the authors' pipeline: Estimation of nucleated cell counts relied on the amplification of reference gene primers. Repertoires were generated with immunoSEQ multiplex PCR, while TCRdb's copy carries only in-frame clones and drops some. V, J and clone size are those of that table, while D and trimming were read from the DNA. The sample records a few hundred thousand clones, 85% to 90% being singletons.

Material: PBMCs or T cells enriched from blood (not recorded which). The receptor was isolated from a man aged 18 to 30 who had recovered from COVID-19. The chain is built from TRBV9 and TRBJ1-5, with D maybe TRBD1 (6 bases). The CDR3: CASSVDLGANQPQHF. DNA for the CDR3: TGTGCCAGCAGCGTAGATTTGGGGGCTAATCAGCCCCAGCATTTT.